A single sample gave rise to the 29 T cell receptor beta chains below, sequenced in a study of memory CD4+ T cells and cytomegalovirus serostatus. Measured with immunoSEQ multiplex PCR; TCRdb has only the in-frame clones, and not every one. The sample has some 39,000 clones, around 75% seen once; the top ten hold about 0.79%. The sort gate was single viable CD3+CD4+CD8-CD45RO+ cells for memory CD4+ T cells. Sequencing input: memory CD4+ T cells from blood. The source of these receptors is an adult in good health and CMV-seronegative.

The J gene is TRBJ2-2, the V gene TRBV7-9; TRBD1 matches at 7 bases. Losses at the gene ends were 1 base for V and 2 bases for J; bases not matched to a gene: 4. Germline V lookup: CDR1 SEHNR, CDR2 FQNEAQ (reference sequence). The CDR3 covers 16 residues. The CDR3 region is CASSLGDRLNTGELFF. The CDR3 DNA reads TGTGCCAGCAGCTTAGGGGACAGATTAAACACCGGGGAGCTGTTTTTT.

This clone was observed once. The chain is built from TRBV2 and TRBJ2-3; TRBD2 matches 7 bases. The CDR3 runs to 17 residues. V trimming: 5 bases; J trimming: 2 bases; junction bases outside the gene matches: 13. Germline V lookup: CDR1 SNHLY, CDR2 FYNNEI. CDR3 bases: TGTGCCAGCAGTCCTTCCCGACTAGCAGATACCACAGATACGCAGTATTTT. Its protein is CASSPSRLADTTDTQYF.

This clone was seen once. Here the CDR3 reads CAWTHGGGNSDTQYF. For the CDR3, the DNA is TGTGCCTGGACCCACGGGGGGGGTAATTCAGATACGCAGTATTTT. The chain combines TRBV30 with TRBJ2-3; 8 bases fit TRBD2. Germline-derived CDR1 and CDR2 are GTSNPN and SVGIG (reference sequence). The CDR3 has 15 residues. V gave up 4 bases and J gave up 4 bases; unmatched junction bases: 10.

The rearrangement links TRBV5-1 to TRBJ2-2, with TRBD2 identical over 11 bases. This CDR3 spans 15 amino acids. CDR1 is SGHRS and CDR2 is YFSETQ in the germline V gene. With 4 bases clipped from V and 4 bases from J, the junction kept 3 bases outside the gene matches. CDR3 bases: TGCGCCAGCAGCGTGCTAGCGGGGGGCACCGGGGAGCTGTTTTTT. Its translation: CASSVLAGGTGELFF.

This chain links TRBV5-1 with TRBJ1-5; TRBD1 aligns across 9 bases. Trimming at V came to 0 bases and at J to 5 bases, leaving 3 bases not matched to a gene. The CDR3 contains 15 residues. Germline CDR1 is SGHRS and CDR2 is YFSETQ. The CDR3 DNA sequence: TGCGCCAGCAGCTTGGATGGGGACAGGGATCAGCCCCAGCATTTT. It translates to CASSLDGDRDQPQHF.

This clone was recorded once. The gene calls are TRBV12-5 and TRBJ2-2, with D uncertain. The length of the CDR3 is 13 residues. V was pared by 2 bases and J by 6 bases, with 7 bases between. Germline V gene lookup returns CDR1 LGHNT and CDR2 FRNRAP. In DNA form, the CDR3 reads TGTGCTAGTGGTTTGTGGAGTTCCGGGGAGCTGTTTTTT. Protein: CASGLWSSGELFF.

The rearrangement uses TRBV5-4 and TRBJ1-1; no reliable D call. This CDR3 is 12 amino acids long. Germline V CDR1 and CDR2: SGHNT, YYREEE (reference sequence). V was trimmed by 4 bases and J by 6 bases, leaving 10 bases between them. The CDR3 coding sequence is TGTGCCAGCAGCCAGACACCTGCTGAAGCTTTCTTT. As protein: CASSQTPAEAFF.

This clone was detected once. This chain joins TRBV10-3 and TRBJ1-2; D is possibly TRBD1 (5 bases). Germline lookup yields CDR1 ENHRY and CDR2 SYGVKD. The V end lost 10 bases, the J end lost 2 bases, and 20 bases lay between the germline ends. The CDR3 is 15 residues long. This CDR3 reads CATRVQGRANYGYTF. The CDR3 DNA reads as TGTGCCACCCGGGTCCAGGGTCGTGCGAACTATGGCTACACCTTC.

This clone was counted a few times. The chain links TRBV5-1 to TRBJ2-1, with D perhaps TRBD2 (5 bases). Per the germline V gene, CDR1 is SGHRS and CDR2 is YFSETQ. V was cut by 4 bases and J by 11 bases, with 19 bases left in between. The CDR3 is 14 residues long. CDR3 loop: CASSLEVTSSQQFF. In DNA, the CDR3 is TGCGCCAGCAGCCTGGAGGTGACAAGTTCTCAGCAGTTCTTC.

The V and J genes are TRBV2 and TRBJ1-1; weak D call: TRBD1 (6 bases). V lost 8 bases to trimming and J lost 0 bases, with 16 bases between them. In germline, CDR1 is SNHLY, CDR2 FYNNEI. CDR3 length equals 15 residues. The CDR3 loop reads CASSRGGQLNTEAFF. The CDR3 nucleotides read TGTGCCAGCTCTCGGGGGGGACAACTGAACACTGAAGCTTTCTTT.

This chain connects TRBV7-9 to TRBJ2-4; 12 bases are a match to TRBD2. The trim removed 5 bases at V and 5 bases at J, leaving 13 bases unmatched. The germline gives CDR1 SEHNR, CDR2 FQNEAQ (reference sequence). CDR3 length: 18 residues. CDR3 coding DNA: TGTGCCAGCAGCCGCACCGCTAGCGGGGGGGGCAAAGAAAACATTCAGTACTTC. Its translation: CASSRTASGGGKENIQYF. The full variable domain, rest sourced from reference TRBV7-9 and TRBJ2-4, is DTGVSQNPRHKITKRGQNVTFRCDPISEHNRLYWYRQTLGQGPEFLTYFQNEAQLEKSRLLSDRFSAERPKGSFSTLEIQRTEQGDSAMYLCASSRTASGGGKENIQYFGAGTRLSVL.

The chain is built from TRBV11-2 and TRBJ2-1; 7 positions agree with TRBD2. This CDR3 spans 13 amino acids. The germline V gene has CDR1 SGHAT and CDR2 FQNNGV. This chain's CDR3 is CASAGDSYNEQFF. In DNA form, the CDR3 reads TGTGCGTCGGCGGGAGACTCCTACAATGAGCAGTTCTTC.

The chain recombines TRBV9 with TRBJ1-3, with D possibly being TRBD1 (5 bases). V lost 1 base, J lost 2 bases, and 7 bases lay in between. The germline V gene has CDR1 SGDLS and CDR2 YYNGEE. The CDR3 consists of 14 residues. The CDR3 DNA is TGTGCCAGCAGCGTACAGGGCACTGGAAACACCATATATTTT. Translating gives CASSVQGTGNTIYF.

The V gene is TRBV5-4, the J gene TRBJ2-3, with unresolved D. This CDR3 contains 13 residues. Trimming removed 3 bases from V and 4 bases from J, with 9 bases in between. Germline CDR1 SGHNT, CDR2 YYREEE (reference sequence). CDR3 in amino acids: CASSSKTPDTQYF. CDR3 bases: TGTGCCAGCAGCTCAAAAACCCCAGATACGCAGTATTTT.

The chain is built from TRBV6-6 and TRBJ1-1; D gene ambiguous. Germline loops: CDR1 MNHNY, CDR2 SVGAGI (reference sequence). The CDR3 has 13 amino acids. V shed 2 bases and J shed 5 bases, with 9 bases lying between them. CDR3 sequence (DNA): TGTGCCAGCAGTTACAGGGAGGGAACTGAAGCTTTCTTT. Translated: CASSYREGTEAFF.

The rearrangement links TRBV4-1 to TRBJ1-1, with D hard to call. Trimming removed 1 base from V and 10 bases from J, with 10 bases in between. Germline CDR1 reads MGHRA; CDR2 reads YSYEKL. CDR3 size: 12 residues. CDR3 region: CASSQVVGRAFF. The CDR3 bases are TGCGCCAGCAGCCAAGTGGTTGGGAGAGCTTTCTTT.

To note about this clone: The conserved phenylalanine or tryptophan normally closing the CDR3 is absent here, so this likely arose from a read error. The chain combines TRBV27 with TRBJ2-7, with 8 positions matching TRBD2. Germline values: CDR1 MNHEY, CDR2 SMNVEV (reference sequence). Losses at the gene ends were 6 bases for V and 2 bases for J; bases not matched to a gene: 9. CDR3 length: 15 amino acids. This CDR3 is CASSPGGARTYEQYL. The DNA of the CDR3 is TGTGCCAGCAGCCCCGGGGGGGCAAGAACCTACGAGCAGTACCTC.

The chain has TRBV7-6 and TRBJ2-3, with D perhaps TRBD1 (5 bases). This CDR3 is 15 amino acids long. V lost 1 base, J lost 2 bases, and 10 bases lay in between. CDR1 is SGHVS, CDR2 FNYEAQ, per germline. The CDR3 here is CASSLGGGATDTQYF. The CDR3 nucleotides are TGTGCCAGCAGCTTAGGAGGTGGGGCCACAGATACGCAGTATTTT.

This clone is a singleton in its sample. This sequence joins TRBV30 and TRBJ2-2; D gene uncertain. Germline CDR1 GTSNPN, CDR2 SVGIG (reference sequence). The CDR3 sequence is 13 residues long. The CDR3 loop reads CAIRVGNTGELFF. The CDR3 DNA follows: TGTGCAATCCGGGTGGGGAACACCGGGGAGCTGTTTTTT.

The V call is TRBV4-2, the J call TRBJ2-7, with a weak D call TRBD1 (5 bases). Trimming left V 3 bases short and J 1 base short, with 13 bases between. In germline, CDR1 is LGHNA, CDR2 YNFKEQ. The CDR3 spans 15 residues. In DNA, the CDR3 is TGTGCCAGCAGCCAGGTCCAGACAGCTTCCTACGAGCAGTACTTC. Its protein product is CASSQVQTASYEQYF.

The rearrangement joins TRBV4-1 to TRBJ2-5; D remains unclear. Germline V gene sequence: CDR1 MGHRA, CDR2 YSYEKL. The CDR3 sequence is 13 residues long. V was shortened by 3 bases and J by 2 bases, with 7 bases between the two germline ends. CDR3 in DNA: TGCGCCAGCAGCCACGGGCCGCAAGAGACCCAGTACTTC. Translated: CASSHGPQETQYF.

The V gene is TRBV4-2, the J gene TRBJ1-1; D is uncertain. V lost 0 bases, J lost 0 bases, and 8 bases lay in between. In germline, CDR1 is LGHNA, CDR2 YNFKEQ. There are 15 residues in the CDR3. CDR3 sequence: CASSQENTLNTEAFF. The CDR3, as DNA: TGTGCCAGCAGCCAAGAAAACACCCTGAACACTGAAGCTTTCTTT.

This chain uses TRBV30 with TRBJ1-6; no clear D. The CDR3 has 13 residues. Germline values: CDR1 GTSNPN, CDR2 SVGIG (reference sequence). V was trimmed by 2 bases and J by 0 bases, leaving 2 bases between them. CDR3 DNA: TGTGCCTGGAGTAACTCCTATAATTCACCCCTCCACTTT. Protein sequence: CAWSNSYNSPLHF.

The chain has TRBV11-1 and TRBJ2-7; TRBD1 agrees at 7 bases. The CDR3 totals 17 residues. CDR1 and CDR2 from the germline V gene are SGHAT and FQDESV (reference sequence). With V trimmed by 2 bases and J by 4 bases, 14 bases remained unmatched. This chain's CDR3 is CASSLWSYATGRYEQYF. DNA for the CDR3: TGTGCCAGCAGCTTATGGTCATATGCGACAGGGCGTTACGAGCAGTACTTC.

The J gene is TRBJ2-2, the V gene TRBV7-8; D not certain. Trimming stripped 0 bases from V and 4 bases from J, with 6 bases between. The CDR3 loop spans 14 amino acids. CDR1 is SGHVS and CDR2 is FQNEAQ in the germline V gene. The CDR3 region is CASSLAESTGELFF. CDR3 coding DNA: TGTGCCAGCAGCTTAGCGGAGAGCACCGGGGAGCTGTTTTTT.

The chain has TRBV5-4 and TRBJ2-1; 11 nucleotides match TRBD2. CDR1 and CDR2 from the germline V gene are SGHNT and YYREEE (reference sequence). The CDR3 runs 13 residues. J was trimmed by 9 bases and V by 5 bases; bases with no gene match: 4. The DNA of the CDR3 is TGTGCCAGCAGAATAGCGGGGGGGCCTGAGCAGTTCTTC. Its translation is CASRIAGGPEQFF.

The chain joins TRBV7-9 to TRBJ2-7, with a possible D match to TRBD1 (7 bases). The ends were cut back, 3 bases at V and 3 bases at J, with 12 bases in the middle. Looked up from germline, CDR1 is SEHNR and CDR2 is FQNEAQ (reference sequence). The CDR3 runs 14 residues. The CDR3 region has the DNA TGTGCCAGCAGCTTGGCGGGACAGCTCTACGAGCAGTACTTC. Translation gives CASSLAGQLYEQYF.

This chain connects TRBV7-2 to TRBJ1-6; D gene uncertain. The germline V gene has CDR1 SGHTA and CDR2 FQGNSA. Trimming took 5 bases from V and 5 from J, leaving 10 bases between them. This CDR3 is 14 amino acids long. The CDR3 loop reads CASSRRSNNSPLHF. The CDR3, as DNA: TGTGCCAGCAGCCGTCGGAGTAATAATTCACCCCTCCACTTT. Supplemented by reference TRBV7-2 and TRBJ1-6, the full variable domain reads GAGVSQSPSNKVTEKGKDVELRCDPISGHTALYWYRQSLGQGLEFLIYFQGNSAPDKSGLPSDRFSAERTGGSVSTLTIQRTQQEDSAVYLCASSRRSNNSPLHFGNGTRLTVT.

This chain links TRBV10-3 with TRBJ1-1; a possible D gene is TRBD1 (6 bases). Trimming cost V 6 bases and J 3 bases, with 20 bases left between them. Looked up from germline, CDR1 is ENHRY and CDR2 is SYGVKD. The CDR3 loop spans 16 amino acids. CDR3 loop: CAIRSSQGQRDTEAFF. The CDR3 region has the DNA TGTGCCATCAGGAGCAGTCAGGGGCAGAGGGACACTGAAGCTTTCTTT.